The rows below give T cell receptor beta chains drawn from one sample of a study of T cells in Graves' hyperthyroidism and ophthalmopathy. Each CDR3 protein gets one entry after TCRdb re-called the multiplex PCR reads with MiXCR. The sample includes roughly 300,000 distinct CDR3 sequences, approximately 15% of them seen just once. The sequencing sample was made of blood. These receptors were taken from a woman younger than 45 with Graves' hyperthyroidism. Each CDR3 is given with its conserved first and last residue.

TRBJ1-1	TRBV18	CASSPLGTVPTEAFF
TRBJ1-3	TRBV28	CASRAGNTIYF
TRBJ1-5	TRBV20-1	CSACDRDNQPQHF
TRBJ2-7	TRBV9	CASSVYGAAAHEQYF
TRBJ2-7	TRBV7-8	CASSLLLDRIYEQYF
TRBJ2-1	TRBV5-1	CASSGTGGHEQFF
TRBJ1-5	TRBV20-1	CSARDLGQPQHF
TRBJ2-5	TRBV5-1	CASSRPETPKETQYF
TRBJ1-1	TRBV14	CASSQEGPAEAFF
TRBJ2-7	TRBV10-3	CAHRGGSGHEQYF
TRBJ1-1	TRBV24-1	CATSRSANTEAFF
TRBJ2-6	TRBV12-3/TRBV12-4	CASRSDGVSGANVLTF
TRBJ1-2	TRBV2	CASSERLFYGYTF
TRBJ2-3	TRBV2	CASAPEDTQYF
TRBJ2-5	TRBV3-1	CASTRSGRAAAETQYF
TRBJ2-7	TRBV7-8	CASSLGTSGFYEQYF
TRBJ1-1	TRBV18	CASSLVTGGDEAFF
TRBJ1-3	TRBV28	CTSSLLPSGNTIYF
TRBJ2-7	TRBV6-1	CASRAAWTGDEQYF
TRBJ2-6	TRBV10-3	CAISAGDGNSGANVLTF
TRBJ2-7	TRBV12-3/TRBV12-4	CASGMDRAYEQYF
TRBJ2-2	TRBV5-1	CASSVDSSYTGELFF
TRBJ2-7	TRBV20-1	CSAILAGRTAYEQYF
TRBJ1-5	TRBV10-3	CGSGTEDNQPQHF
TRBJ1-4	TRBV5-1	CASSLEFGKNEKLFF
TRBJ1-5	TRBV5-5	CASSKWTDPNQPQHF
TRBJ2-5	TRBV20-1	CSATGEETQYF
TRBJ2-7	TRBV10-3	CAISGLADSYEQYF
TRBJ2-2	TRBV11-1	CASSFGGIENTGELFF
TRBJ1-5	TRBV28	CASSLLGSPVAQHF
TRBJ2-3	TRBV28	CASDDSTDTQYF
TRBJ1-1	TRBV27	CASSPGTADTEAFF
TRBJ2-7	TRBV24-1	CATSDTGGGTYEQYF
TRBJ1-6	TRBV2	CASSESPGGDSPLHF
TRBJ2-2	TRBV27	CASGPTGDRTGELFF
TRBJ2-3	TRBV12-3/TRBV12-4	CASSSSGELTDTQYF
TRBJ2-5	TRBV6-1	CASREGLHVQETQYF
TRBJ1-2	TRBV5-6	CASSSNPTGGRGGYTF
TRBJ2-1	TRBV29-1	CSVEGLSGGGYNEQFF
TRBJ1-3	TRBV7-9	CASSSEGMPLGNTIYF